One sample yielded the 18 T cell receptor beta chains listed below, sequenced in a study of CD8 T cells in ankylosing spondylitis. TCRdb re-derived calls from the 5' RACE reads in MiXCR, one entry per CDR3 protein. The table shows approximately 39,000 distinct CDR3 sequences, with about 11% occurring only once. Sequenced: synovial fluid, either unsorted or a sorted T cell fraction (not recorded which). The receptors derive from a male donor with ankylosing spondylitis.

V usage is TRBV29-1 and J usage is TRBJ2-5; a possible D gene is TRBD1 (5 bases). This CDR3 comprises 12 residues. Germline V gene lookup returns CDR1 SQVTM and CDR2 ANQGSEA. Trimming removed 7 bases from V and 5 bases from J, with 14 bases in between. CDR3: CSARQYRETQYF. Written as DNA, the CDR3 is TGCAGCGCACGACAGTATAGGGAGACCCAGTACTTC.

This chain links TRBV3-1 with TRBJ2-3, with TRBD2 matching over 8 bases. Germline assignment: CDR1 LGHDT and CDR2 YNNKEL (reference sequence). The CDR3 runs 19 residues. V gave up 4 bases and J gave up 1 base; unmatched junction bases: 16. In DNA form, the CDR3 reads TGTGCCAGCAGCCCCGTTCGGGATAGCGGGAAGTGGGGCACAGATACGCAGTATTTT. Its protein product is CASSPVRDSGKWGTDTQYF.

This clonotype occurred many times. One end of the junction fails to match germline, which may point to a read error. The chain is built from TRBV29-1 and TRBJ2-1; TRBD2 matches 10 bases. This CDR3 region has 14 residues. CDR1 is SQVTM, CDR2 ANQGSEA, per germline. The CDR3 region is CSVEAGGAYNEQFF. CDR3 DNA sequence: TGCAGCGTCGAAGCGGGAGGGGCCTACAATGAGCAGTTCTTC.

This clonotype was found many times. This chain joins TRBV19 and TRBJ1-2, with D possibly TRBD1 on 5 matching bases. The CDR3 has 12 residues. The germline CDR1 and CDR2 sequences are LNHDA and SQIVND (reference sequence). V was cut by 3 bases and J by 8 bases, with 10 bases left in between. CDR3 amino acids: CASSIGGDGYTF. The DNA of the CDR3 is TGTGCCAGTAGTATTGGGGGGGACGGCTACACCTTC.

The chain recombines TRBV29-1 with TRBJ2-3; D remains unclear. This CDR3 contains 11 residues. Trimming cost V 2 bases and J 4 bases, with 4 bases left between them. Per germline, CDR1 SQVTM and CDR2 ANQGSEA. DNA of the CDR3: TGCAGCGTTGAACCCGCAGATACGCAGTATTTT. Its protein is CSVEPADTQYF.

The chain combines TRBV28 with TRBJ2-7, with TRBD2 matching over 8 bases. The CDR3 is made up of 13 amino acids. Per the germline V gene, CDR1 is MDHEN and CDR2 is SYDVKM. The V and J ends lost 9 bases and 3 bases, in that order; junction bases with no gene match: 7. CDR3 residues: CASRPGLDYEQYF. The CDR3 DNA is TGTGCCAGTCGGCCGGGACTAGACTACGAGCAGTACTTC.

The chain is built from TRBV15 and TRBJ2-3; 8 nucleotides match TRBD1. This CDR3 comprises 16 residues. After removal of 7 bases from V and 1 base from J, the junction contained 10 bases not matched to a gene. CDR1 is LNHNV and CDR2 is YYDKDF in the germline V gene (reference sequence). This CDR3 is CATNTDRGGGTDTQYF. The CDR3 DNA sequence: TGTGCCACCAACACAGACAGGGGTGGAGGCACAGATACGCAGTATTTT.

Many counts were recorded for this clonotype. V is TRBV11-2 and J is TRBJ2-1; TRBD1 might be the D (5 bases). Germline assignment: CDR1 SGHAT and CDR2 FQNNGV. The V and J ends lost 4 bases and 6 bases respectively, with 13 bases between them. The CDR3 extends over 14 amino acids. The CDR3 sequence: CASSWGGTGNEQFF. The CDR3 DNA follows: TGTGCCAGCAGCTGGGGCGGAACTGGCAATGAGCAGTTCTTC.

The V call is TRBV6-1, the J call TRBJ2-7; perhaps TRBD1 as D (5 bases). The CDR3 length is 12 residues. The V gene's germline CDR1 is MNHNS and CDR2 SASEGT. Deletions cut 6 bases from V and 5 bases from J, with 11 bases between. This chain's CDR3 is CASRKDTHEQYF. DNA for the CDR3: TGTGCCAGCAGGAAGGACACCCACGAGCAGTACTTC.

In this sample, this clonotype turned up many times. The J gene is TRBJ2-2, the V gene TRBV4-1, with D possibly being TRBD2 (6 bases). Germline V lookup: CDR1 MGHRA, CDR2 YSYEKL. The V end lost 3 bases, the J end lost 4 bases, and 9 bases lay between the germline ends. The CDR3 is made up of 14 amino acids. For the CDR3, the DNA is TGCGCCAGCAGCCAGGTCGGGGGCACCGGGGAGCTGTTTTTT. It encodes CASSQVGGTGELFF.

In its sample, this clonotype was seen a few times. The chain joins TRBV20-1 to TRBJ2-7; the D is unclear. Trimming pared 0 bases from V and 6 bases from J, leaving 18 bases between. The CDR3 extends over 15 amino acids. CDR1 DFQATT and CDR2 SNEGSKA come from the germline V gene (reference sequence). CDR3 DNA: TGCAGTGCTAGAGATCTCGGCTCCTCCTCGGGCGAGCAGTACTTC. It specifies CSARDLGSSSGEQYF.

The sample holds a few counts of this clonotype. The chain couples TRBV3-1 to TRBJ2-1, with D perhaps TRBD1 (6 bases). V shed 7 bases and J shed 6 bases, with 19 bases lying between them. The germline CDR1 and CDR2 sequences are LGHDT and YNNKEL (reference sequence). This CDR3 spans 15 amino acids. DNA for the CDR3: TGTGCCAGCATCGTCCAGGCTAGCAGGGGCAATGAGCAGTTCTTC. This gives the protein CASIVQASRGNEQFF.

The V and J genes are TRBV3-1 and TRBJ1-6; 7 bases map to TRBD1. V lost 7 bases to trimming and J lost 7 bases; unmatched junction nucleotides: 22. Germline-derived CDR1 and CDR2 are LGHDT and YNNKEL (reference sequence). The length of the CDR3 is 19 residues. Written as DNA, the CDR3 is TGTGCCAGCACCCCGCGAACCATACGACAGGGAGATGGAAATTCACCCCTCCACTTT. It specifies CASTPRTIRQGDGNSPLHF. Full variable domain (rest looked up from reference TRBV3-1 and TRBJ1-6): DTAVSQTPKYLVTQMGNDKSIKCEQNLGHDTMYWYKQDSKKFLKIMFSYNNKELIINETVPNRFSPKSPDKAHLNLHINSLELGDSAVYFCASTPRTIRQGDGNSPLHFGNGTRLTVT.

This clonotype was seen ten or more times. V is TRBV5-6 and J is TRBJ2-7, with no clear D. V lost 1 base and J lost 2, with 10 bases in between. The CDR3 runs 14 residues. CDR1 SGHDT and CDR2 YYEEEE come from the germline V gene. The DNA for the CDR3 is TGTGCCAGCAGCTTGTCGGTAGAAACCTACGAGCAGTACTTC. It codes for CASSLSVETYEQYF. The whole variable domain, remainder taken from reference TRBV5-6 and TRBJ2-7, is DAGVTQSPTHLIKTRGQQVTLRCSPKSGHDTVSWYQQALGQGPQFIFQYYEEEERQRGNFPDRFSGHQFPNYSSELNVNALLLGDSALYLCASSLSVETYEQYFGPGTRLTVT.

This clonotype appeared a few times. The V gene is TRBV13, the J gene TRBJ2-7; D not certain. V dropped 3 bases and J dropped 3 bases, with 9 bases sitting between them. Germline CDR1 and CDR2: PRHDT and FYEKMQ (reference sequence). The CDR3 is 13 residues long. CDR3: CASSLNLFYEQYF. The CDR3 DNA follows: TGTGCCAGCAGCTTGAACTTATTCTACGAGCAGTACTTC.

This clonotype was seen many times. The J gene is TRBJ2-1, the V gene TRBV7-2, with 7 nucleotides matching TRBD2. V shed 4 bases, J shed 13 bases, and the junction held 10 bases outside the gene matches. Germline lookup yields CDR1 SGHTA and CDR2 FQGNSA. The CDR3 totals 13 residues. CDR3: CASSSSASGRQFF. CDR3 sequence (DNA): TGTGCCAGCAGCTCCTCGGCTAGCGGAAGACAGTTCTTC.

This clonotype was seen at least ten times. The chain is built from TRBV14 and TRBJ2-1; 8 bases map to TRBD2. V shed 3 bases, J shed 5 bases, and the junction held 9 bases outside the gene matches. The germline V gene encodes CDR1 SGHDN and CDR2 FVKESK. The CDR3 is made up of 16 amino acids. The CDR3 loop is CASSHSGTRDDNEQFF. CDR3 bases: TGTGCCAGCAGCCACTCCGGGACTAGGGACGACAATGAGCAGTTCTTC.

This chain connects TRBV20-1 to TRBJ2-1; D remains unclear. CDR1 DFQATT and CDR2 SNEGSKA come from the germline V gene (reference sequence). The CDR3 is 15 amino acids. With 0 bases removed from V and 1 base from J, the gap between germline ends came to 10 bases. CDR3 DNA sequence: TGCAGTGCTAGAGATGGTTGGGGTTCCTACAATGAGCAGTTCTTC. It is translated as CSARDGWGSYNEQFF.